What follows is one TCR beta chain and its context. The table lists this clonotype with many counts. Its antigen has not been determined. No clone much larger than this one lies a single base away; base qualities are absent. This sample was included in a study of read filtering for tumor transcriptome and immune sequencing (dated by TCRdb to about 2020). With respect to the entire study: Of the patients in the cohort, more than 16 were male and roughly 15 were female, and their mean age was roughly 68 years, with a range of about 40 to 85. By revised international staging, about 8 patients were R-ISS I, about 15 were R-ISS II and over five were R-ISS III. After DNase treatment, whole-transcriptome libraries were prepared using the TruSeq RNA Access Library Prep Kit. TCR-region mapped reads per sample ranged from about 3.5 to 10.27 million with IR-seq versus only about 75 to 1,400 with RNA-seq. The study compared TCR repertoires from targeted immune repertoire sequencing and bulk whole-transcriptome sequencing run on the same bone marrow samples. As a main aim, a read-filtering strategy for immune repertoire data was addressed, with the specific question being whether clonotypes supported by a single read should be removed.

The paper's findings and limits, for the study overall: The sorted CD138-negative fraction was a mixed bone marrow immune population, not purified T cells. Single-read clonotypes made up roughly 80% of clonotypes but only 3.5% to 4.5% of total reads in IR-seq, compared with approximately 75% of clonotypes and about 44% of reads in RNA-seq. Clonotypes were captured by IR-seq at much higher depth and more reliably than by RNA-seq, and smaller IR-seq throughput was sufficient for identification of most shared clonotypes. When single-read clonotypes were removed, the proportions of shared clonotypes in IR-seq and RNA-seq correlated more strongly.

The CDR3 spans 13 residues, from the cysteine through the phenylalanine. Just the 39-base CDR3 DNA is kept, in frame starting at base 1. V and J lose 4 bases and 14 bases, and a span of 22 bases separates them. CDR1 and CDR2, per the germline V gene, are SQVTM and ANQGSEA. Each patient had bone marrow sampled at the time of active disease. Isolation of bone marrow mononuclear cells was performed by Ficoll-Hypaque density gradient centrifugation. Myeloma plasma cells were removed and CD138-negative cells were obtained by negative selection following labeling with CD138 magnetic microbeads on a MACS separator. Flow cytometry on an Attune NxT with CD138 antibodies was used to check the purity of the isolated cells. Total RNA was extracted using TRIzol reagent and was quantified on a NanoDrop spectrophotometer. For each patient, the CD138-negative bone marrow sample underwent paired RNA-seq and IR-seq.

Starting from 400 to 450 ng RNA, TCR libraries were constructed with the Immunoverse kit using molecular barcoded adaptors that cover the alpha/delta and beta/gamma chains. TCR library preparation was performed with the same RNA that was used for transcriptome sequencing. TCR libraries were sequenced on an Illumina HiSeq 4000 with 2 x 150 cycles. As for the authors' bioinformatics: Using MiXCR, which included quality filtering and error correction, TCR reads were aligned to human V, D, J and C references and then assembled into CDR3 clonotypes. The tcR package in R was used for analysis of clonotype counts and gene usage diversity. Raw mapping reads were checked after the RNA-seq reads had been mapped by STAR aligner version 2.5.3a onto the human GRCh37 genome. To test the effect of sequencing depth on detected clonotypes, IR-seq fastq files were randomly downsampled using Seqtk 1.3. The public reads were quality trimmed at Q25 with fastp and then assembled into clones with MiXCR by TCRdb, keeping productive beta chains. One record per CDR3 amino acid sequence lists the most common genes and DNA. These V and J calls derive from TCRdb rather than the authors' analysis. Counted in this sample were about 35,000 distinct CDR3 sequences; more than 13% of them appeared once. Less than 9% of the sample lies in the top ten.

In this chain, TRBV29-1 is recombined with TRBJ2-3; a tentative D match to TRBD2 spans 5 bases. This TCR was sampled from a donor aged 40 or over with multiple myeloma. The sample consisted of a population of CD138-negative cells sorted from bone marrow. The cell subset or site label for this specimen denotes: bone marrow mononuclear cells depleted of CD138+ plasma/myeloma cells by negative magnetic selection. The DNA sequence follows: TGCAGCGTTGTACCCACCGCGGGCGCAGAAAGGTATTTT. Protein translation: CSVVPTAGAERYF.